The clone carrying this T cell receptor (beta chain) was seen many times. TCR cDNA molecules each carried a unique molecular identifier. TCRdb used MiXCR to reprocess the 5' RACE reads, holding one entry per CDR3 protein. The profile shows under 40,000 distinct CDR3 sequences, 4.5% to 6% of them singletons. The sample originates from a study of spatial heterogeneity in lung cancer. Study-wide background: Across the raw uncorrected reads, a unique TCR and UMI combination was observed, on average, more than ten times.

Regarding time point: sample taken at primary tumor resection. Tumor, nontumor lung or frozen PBMC supplied whole RNA, sequenced without sorting. Germline CDR1 is MDHEN and CDR2 is SYDVKM. CDR3 length: 18 residues. V was clipped by 7 bases and J by 4 bases; unmatched bases: 21. J is TRBJ2-7 and V is TRBV28; TRBD1 aligns across 8 bases. The sample consisted of PBMCs, taken at surgery. The source is a male donor with early-stage non-small cell lung cancer. This chain's CDR3 is CASTPATGAPQKEYEQYF. The DNA for the CDR3 is TGTGCCAGCACGCCTGCGACAGGGGCACCCCAAAAGGAATACGAGCAGTACTTC.